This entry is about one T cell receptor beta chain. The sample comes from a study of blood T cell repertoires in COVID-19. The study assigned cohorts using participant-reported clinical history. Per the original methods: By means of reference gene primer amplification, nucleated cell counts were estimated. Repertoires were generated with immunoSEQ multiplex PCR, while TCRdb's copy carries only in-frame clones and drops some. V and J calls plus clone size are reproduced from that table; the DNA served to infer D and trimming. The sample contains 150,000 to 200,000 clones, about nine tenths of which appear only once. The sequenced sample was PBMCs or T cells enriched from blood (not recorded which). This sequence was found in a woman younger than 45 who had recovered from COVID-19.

This CDR3 reads CASSQDLGLAGSTDTQYF. CDR3 nucleotide sequence: TGTGCCAGCAGCCAAGATCTCGGACTAGCGGGGAGCACAGATACGCAGTATTTT. The V gene is TRBV3-1 (or the pseudogene TRBV3-2), the J gene TRBJ2-3, with TRBD2 matching 12 bases. Per the germline V gene, CDR1 is LGHDT and CDR2 is YNNKEL (reference sequence). V lost 0 bases to trimming and J lost 0 bases; unmatched junction nucleotides: 4. This CDR3 has 18 residues.